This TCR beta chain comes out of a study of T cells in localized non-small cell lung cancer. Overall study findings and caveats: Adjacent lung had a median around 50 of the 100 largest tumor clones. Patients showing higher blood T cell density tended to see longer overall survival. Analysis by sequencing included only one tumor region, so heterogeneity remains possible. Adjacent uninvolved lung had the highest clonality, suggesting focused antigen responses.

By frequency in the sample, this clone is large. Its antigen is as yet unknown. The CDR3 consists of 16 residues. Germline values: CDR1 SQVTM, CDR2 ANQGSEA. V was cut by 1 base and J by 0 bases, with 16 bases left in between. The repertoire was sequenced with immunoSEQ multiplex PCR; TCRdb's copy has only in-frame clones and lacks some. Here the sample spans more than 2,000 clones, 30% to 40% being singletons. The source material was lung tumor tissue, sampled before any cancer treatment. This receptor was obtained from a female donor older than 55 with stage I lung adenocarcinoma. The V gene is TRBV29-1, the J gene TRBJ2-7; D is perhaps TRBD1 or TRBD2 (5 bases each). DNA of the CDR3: TGCAGCGTTGAAGGCCTCTTCGGGACCGACTCCTACGAGCAGTACTTC. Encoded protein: CSVEGLFGTDSYEQYF.